Reported below is one TCR beta chain. What it binds is unknown. CDR1 is SGHRS, CDR2 YFSETQ, per germline. The trim removed 4 bases at V and 5 bases at J, leaving 6 bases unmatched. This CDR3 is 14 amino acids long. The sample comes from a study of T cell responses to AZD1222 COVID-19 vaccine. Whole-study findings and limits: The CD4 TCRs associated with vaccination extended across spike and predominated at 160-218 and 743-854. Sampled repertoires all dated from after the peak T cell response. An increase in Spike-specific TCR breadth and depth was observed after two AZD1222 doses. Nearly half of unique spike-specific TCRs reportedly avoided B.1.351 and B.1.1.7 mutated regions.

The data were produced by immunoSEQ multiplex PCR, yet TCRdb's version contains in-frame clones alone and is incomplete. The sample consists of approximately 100,000 clones, more than 90% of them appearing once. This receptor was obtained from an adult in good health. The sample was peripheral blood, taken on day 0 of AZD1222 vaccination. V is TRBV5-1 and J is TRBJ1-5, with 7 bases aligning to TRBD1. CDR3 bases: TGCGCCAGCAGCGTTGGGACAGCCGATCAGCCCCAGCATTTT. Protein: CASSVGTADQPQHF. Variable domain in full (rest from reference TRBV5-1 and TRBJ1-5): KAGVTQTPRYLIKTRGQQVTLSCSPISGHRSVSWYQQTPGQGLQFLFEYFSETQRNKGNFPGRFSGRQFSNSRSEMNVSTLELGDSALYLCASSVGTADQPQHFGDGTRLSIL.